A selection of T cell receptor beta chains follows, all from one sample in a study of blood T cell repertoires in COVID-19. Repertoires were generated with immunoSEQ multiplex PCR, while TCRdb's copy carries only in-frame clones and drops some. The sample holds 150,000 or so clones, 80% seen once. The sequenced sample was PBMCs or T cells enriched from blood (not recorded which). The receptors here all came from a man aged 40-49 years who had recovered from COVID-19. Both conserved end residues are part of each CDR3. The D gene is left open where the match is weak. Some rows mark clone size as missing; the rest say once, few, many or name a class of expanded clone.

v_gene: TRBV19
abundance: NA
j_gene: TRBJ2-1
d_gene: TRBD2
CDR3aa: CASSRGLAGIEQFF
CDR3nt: TGTGCCAGTAGCCGGGGACTAGCGGGTATTGAGCAGTTCTTC

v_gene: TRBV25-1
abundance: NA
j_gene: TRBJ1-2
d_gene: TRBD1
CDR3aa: CASSEWPGGRYTF
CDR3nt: TGTGCCAGCAGTGAATGGCCAGGGGGTCGCTACACCTTC

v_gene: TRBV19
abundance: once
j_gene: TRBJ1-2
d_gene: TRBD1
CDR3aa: CASSIPLQGAAYGYTF
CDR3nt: TGTGCCAGTAGTATACCCCTCCAGGGGGCGGCCTATGGCTACACCTTC

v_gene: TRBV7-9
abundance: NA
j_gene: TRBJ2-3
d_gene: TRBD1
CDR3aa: CASSLASGTGRTDTQYF
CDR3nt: TGTGCCAGCAGCTTAGCGAGCGGGACAGGGCGCACAGATACGCAGTATTTT

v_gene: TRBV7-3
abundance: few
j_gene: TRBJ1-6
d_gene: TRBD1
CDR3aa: CASSPGDSSYSPLHF
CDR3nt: TGTGCCAGCAGCCCGGGGGACAGTTCCTATTCACCCCTCCACTTT

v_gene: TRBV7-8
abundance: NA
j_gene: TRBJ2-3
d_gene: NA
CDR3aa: CASSLRTDFRTDTQYF
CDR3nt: TGTGCCAGCAGCCTAAGGACGGACTTCCGCACAGATACGCAGTATTTT

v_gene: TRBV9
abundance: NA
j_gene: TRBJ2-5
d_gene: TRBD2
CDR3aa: CASSVVSGGEKETQYF
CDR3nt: TGTGCCAGCAGCGTAGTAAGCGGGGGGGAAAAAGAGACCCAGTACTTC

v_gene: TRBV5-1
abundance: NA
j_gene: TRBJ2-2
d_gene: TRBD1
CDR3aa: CASSYLEGAGTGELFF
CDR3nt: TGCGCCAGCAGCTACCTCGAGGGGGCGGGCACCGGGGAGCTGTTTTTT

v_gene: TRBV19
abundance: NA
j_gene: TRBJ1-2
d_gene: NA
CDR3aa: CASSGAGAPYGYTF
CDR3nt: TGTGCCAGTAGTGGTGCAGGCGCCCCTTATGGCTACACCTTC

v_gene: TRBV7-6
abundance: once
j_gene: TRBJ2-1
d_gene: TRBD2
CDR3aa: CASSPRGGGAISSYNEQFF
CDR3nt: TGTGCCAGCAGCCCGAGGGGCGGGGGGGCAATCAGCTCCTACAATGAGCAGTTCTTC

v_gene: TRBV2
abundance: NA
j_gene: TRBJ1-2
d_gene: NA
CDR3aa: CASSEAGRGGYTF
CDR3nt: TGTGCCAGCAGTGAGGCGGGACGGGGAGGCTACACCTTC

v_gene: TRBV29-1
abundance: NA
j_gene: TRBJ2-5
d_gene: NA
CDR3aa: CSVETRRDSIYF
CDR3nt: TGCAGCGTTGAAACGAGGCGGGACTCAATCTACTTC

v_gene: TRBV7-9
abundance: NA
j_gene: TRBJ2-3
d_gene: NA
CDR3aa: CASSLKGADTQYF
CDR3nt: TGTGCCAGCAGCTTAAAAGGGGCAGATACGCAGTATTTT

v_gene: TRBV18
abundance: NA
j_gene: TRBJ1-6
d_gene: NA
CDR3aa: CASSPPTGRNGSPLHF
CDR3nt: TGTGCCAGCTCACCACCCACAGGGCGGAATGGTTCACCCCTCCACTTT

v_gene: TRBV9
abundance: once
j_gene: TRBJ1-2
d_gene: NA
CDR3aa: CASSVEAGLHGYTF
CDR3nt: TGTGCCAGCAGCGTAGAGGCAGGGTTACATGGCTACACCTTC

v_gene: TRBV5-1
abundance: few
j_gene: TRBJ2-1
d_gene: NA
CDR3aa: CASSPGRQVNEQFF
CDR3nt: TGCGCCAGCAGCCCGGGGAGACAGGTCAATGAGCAGTTCTTC

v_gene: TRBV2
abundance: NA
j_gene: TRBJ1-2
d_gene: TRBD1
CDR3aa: CASSDRVGGYTF
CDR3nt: TGTGCCAGCAGCGACAGGGTAGGAGGCTACACCTTC

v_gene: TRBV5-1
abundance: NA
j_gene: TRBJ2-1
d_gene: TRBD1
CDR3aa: CASSLLGQGNNEQFF
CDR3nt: TGCGCCAGCAGCTTGTTGGGACAGGGGAACAATGAGCAGTTCTTC

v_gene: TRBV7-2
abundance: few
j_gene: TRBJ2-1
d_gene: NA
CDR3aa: CASSLGGVVYNEQFF
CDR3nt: TGTGCCAGCAGCTTAGGGGGGGTGGTATACAATGAGCAGTTCTTC

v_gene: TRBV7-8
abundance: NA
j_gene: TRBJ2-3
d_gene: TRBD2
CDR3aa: CASSYSGASTDTQYF
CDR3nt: TGTGCCAGCAGCTATAGCGGGGCTAGCACAGATACGCAGTATTTT

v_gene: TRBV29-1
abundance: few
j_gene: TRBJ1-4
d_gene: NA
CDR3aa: CSVGGTNEKLFF
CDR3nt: TGCAGCGTGGGGGGAACTAATGAAAAACTGTTTTTT

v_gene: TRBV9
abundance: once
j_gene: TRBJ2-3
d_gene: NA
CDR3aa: CASSVAPLPRTGTDTQYF
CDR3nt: TGTGCCAGCAGCGTAGCCCCCCTACCCCGGACAGGCACAGATACGCAGTATTTT

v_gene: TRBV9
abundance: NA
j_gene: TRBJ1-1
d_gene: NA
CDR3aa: CASSVQVGIKGEPNTEAFF
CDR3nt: TGTGCCAGCAGCGTCCAAGTGGGTATTAAAGGGGAACCGAACACTGAAGCTTTCTTT

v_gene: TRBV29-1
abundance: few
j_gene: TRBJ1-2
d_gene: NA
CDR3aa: CSVGRDSTNYGYTF
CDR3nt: TGCAGCGTTGGCCGGGACTCTACTAACTATGGCTACACCTTC

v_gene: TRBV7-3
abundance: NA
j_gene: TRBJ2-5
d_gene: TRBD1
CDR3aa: CASSPQTGWGETQYF
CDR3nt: TGTGCCAGCAGCCCGCAGACAGGGTGGGGGGAGACCCAGTACTTC

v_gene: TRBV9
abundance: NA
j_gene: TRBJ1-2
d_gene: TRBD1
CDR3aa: CASSVEGAGNYGYTF
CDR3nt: TGTGCCAGCAGCGTAGAGGGGGCGGGAAACTATGGCTACACCTTC

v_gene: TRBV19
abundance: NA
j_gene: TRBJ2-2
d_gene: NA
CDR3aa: CASSISRKNTGELFF
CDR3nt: TGTGCCAGTAGTATCTCCAGGAAGAACACCGGGGAGCTGTTTTTT

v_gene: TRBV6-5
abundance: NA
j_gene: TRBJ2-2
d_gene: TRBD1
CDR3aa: CASRDRVYTGELFF
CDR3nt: TGTGCCAGCAGAGACAGGGTCTACACCGGGGAGCTGTTTTTT

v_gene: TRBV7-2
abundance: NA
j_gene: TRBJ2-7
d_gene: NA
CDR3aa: CASSLGGDASYEQYF
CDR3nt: TGTGCCAGCAGCTTAGGGGGGGACGCCTCCTACGAGCAGTACTTC

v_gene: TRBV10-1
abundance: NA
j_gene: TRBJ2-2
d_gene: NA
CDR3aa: CASSESFGVNRELFF
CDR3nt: TGCGCCAGCAGTGAGTCTTTCGGGGTAAACCGGGAGCTGTTTTTT

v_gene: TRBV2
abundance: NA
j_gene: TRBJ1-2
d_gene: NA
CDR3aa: CASTQQAFGYTF
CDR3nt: TGTGCCAGCACTCAACAGGCGTTTGGCTACACCTTC

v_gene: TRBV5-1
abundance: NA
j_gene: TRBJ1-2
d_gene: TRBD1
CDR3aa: CASSDPGQSYYGYTF
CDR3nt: TGCGCCAGCAGCGATCCGGGACAGTCGTACTATGGCTACACCTTC

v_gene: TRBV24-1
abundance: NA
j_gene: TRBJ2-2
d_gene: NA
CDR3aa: CATSDVQGYGELFF
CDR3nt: TGTGCCACCAGTGATGTCCAGGGCTACGGGGAGCTGTTTTTT

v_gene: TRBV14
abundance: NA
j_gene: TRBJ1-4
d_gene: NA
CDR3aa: CASSQDSRESEKLFF
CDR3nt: TGTGCCAGCAGCCAAGATAGCCGAGAAAGCGAAAAACTGTTTTTT

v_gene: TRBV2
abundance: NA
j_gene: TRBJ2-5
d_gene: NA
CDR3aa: CASSQGGGETQYF
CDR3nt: TGTGCCAGCAGCCAAGGGGGAGGGGAGACCCAGTACTTC

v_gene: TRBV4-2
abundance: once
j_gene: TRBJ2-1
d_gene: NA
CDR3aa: CASSQDLAVYNEQFF
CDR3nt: TGTGCCAGCAGCCAAGATTTGGCGGTCTACAATGAGCAGTTCTTC

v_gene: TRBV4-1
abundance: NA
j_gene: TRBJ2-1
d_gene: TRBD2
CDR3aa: CASSQVGGVREQFF
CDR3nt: TGCGCCAGCAGCCAAGTCGGGGGGGTTCGGGAGCAGTTCTTC

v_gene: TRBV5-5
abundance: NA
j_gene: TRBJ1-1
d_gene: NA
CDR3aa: CASSLQVLNTEAFF
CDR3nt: TGTGCCAGCAGCTTGCAGGTCTTGAACACTGAAGCTTTCTTT

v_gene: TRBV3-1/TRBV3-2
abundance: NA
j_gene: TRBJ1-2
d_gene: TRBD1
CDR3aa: CASSHWTGLNYGYTF
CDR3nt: TGTGCCAGCAGCCACTGGACAGGACTAAACTATGGCTACACCTTC

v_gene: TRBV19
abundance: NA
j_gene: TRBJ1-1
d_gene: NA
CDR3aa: CASSILGPPGNTEAFF
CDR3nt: TGTGCCAGTAGTATCTTGGGGCCGCCGGGGAACACTGAAGCTTTCTTT

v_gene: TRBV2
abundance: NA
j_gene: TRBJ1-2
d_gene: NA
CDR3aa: CASVSGAAIYGYTF
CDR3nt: TGTGCCAGCGTTTCAGGGGCGGCAATCTATGGCTACACCTTC

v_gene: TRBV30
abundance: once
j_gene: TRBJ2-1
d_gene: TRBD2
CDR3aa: CAWGGRGGAYNEQFF
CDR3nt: TGTGCCTGGGGAGGTCGGGGGGGCGCCTACAATGAGCAGTTCTTC

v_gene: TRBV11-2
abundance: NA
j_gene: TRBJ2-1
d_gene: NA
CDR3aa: CASSLGALTVPNEQFF
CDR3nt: TGTGCCAGCAGCTTAGGGGCCCTTACCGTCCCCAATGAGCAGTTCTTC

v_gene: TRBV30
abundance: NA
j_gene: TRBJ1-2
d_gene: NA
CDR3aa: CAWSVPHSYGYTF
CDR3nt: TGTGCCTGGAGTGTACCTCACAGTTATGGCTACACCTTC

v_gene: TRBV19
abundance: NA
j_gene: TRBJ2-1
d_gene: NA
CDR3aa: CASSVVGMVGNEQFF
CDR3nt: TGTGCCAGTAGTGTCGTGGGCATGGTCGGTAATGAGCAGTTCTTC

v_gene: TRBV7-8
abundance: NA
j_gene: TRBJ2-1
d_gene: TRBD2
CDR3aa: CASSFGLAGSYNEQFF
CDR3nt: TGTGCCAGCAGCTTTGGCCTAGCGGGGTCATACAATGAGCAGTTCTTC

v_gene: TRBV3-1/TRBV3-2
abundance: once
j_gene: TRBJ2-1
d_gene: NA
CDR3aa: CASISRYNEQFF
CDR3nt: TGTGCCAGCATTTCTCGGTACAATGAGCAGTTCTTC

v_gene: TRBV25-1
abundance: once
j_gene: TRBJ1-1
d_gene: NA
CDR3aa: CASSEFRGRTEAFF
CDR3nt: TGTGCCAGCAGTGAATTTAGGGGCCGCACTGAAGCTTTCTTT

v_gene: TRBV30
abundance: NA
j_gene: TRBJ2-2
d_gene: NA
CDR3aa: CAWSALGANTGELFF
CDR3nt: TGTGCCTGGAGTGCCCTGGGAGCTAACACCGGGGAGCTGTTTTTT

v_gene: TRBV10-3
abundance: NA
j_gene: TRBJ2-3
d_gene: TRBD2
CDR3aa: CAISPTSGGEGDTQYF
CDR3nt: TGTGCCATCAGCCCGACTAGCGGGGGGGAAGGAGATACGCAGTATTTT

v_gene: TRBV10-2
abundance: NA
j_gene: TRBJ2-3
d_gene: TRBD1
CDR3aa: CASNGQGRDTQYF
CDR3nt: TGCGCCAGCAATGGACAGGGGCGAGATACGCAGTATTTT

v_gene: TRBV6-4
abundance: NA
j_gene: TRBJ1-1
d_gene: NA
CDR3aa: CASSNTGNTEAFF
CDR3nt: TGTGCCAGCAGCAACACAGGGAACACTGAAGCTTTCTTT

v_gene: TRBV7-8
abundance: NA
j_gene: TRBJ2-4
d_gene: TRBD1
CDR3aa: CASSTETGGAKNIQYF
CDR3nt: TGTGCCAGCAGCACTGAGACAGGGGGAGCCAAAAACATTCAGTACTTC